This T cell receptor beta chain was captured by sequencing in a study of cytomegalovirus exposure and HLA in healthy donors. This clone was seen only a few times. The target antigen is unknown. Study-level results: A later analysis appeared to link common viral pathogens to several of the most significant clusters. There were reportedly fewer N-insertions in an Asian-associated ancestry cluster than the roughly 700-donor mean, in a later analysis.

This CDR3 spans 15 amino acids. V lost 0 bases and J lost 2; bases outside the gene matches: 3. Germline values: CDR1 MNHEY, CDR2 SVGAGI. PCR was performed using 60 Vbeta and 13 Jbeta primers. This table comes from immunoSEQ multiplex PCR, and its TCRdb copy is limited to in-frame clones, with some not included. Among 150,000 to 200,000 clones listed, approximately 71% were seen once. This sequence was found in a man between 50 and 59 years old in good health and CMV-seronegative. The rearrangement uses TRBV6-5 and TRBJ2-7, with 8 bases aligning to TRBD1. The source material was PBMCs. The DNA for the CDR3 is TGTGCCAGCAGTTACTCCGACAGGGGACCCTACGAGCAGTACTTC. Translation gives CASSYSDRGPYEQYF.